A selection of T cell receptor beta chains follows, all from one sample in a study of T cells in Graves' hyperthyroidism and ophthalmopathy. TCRdb called the multiplex PCR reads again in MiXCR, with one record for every CDR3 protein. The table shows almost 600,000 distinct CDR3 sequences, with 14% occurring only once. Input material: blood. All receptors derive from a woman aged 25 to 39 with Graves' hyperthyroidism that later progressed to Graves' ophthalmopathy. CDR3s leave out the opening cysteine and the closing phenylalanine or tryptophan.

J | V | length | CDR3
TRBJ2-4 | TRBV7-9 | 14 | ASSSSPLYAKNIQY
TRBJ1-4 | TRBV28 | 13 | ASRTSGQANEKLF
TRBJ2-1 | TRBV6-1 | 13 | ASRLAGATYNEQF
TRBJ1-1 | TRBV12-3/TRBV12-4 | 12 | ASSKTTGNTEAF
TRBJ2-7 | TRBV27 | 13 | ASKEGQDNSYEQY
TRBJ1-6 | TRBV3-1 | 14 | ASSPLLAGKSSPLH
TRBJ2-1 | TRBV9 | 14 | ASSVAAARTYNEQF
TRBJ1-1 | TRBV29-1 | 10 | SATRGGSEAF
TRBJ2-3 | TRBV19 | 13 | ASSIGPTATDTQY
TRBJ2-7 | TRBV4-1 | 11 | ASSHTTVYEQY
TRBJ2-1 | TRBV2 | 11 | ARPPRQEGEQF
TRBJ2-2 | TRBV28 | 12 | ATYRITNTGELF
TRBJ1-2 | TRBV29-1 | 12 | SVARPEPNYGYT
TRBJ2-3 | TRBV2 | 11 | ASRGASTDTQY
TRBJ2-3 | TRBV6-1 | 11 | ASSTGIGNTKY
TRBJ2-5 | TRBV6-2/TRBV6-3 | 12 | ASGWAAVQETQY
TRBJ1-1 | TRBV30 | 11 | AWTPQGQSEAF
TRBJ2-2 | TRBV7-6 | 17 | ASSLKLSTGGPGTGELF
TRBJ1-5 | TRBV6-1 | 14 | ASSDSGQGADFSQH